This section outlines one T cell receptor beta chain sequence together with its context. Its specificity is not known. Other DNA sequences in this specimen translate into the identical CDR3. The data belong to a study of cytomegalovirus exposure and HLA in healthy donors. Background on the study: Later, an analysis reported that the roughly 120 validation repertoires had used the same platform as the approximately 670 first-cohort repertoires. Findings of the study overall: Many donors shared some public TCRs, even though most TCR sequences were rare. According to the study, 150 to 200 TCR beta chains were cytomegalovirus-associated. Through in vitro validation, three CMV-associated chains were shown to be specific for CMV antigens.

The protocol was immunoSEQ multiplex PCR, while the TCRdb copy is restricted to in-frame clones and leaves out a portion. Of some 240,000 clones in the sample, about 90% were seen once. The specimen was PBMCs. The receptor was isolated from a woman aged 25 to 45 in good health and CMV-seropositive.

The CDR3, as DNA: TGTGCCAGCAGTCGGAACACTGAAGCTTTCTTT. Translating gives CASSRNTEAFF. J is TRBJ1-1 and V is TRBV6-5, with D unresolved. This CDR3 contains 11 residues. The V end was cut by 5 bases, the J end by 1 base, with 2 bases between. Germline V CDR1 and CDR2: MNHEY, SVGAGI.